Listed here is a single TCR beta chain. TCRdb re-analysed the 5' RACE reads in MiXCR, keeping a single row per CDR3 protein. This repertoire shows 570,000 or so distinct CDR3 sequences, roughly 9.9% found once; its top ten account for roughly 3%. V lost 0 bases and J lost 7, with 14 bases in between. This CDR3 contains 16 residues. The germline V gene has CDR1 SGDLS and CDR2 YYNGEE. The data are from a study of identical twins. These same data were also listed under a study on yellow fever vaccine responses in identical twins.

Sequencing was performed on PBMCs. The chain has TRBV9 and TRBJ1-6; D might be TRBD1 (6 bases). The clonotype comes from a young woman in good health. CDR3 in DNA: TGTGCCAGCAGCGTAGGCGGACAGAATCGAAATTCACCCCTCCACTTT. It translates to CASSVGGQNRNSPLHF. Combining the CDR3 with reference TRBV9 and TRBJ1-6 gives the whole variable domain DSGVTQTPKHLITATGQRVTLRCSPRSGDLSVYWYQQSLDQGLQFLIQYYNGEERAKGNILERFSAQQFPDLHSELNLSSLELGDSALYFCASSVGGQNRNSPLHFGNGTRLTVT.